What follows are 5 T cell receptor beta chains derived from one specimen sequenced in a study of technical replicates of blood from several donors. Here immunoSEQ multiplex PCR was the method, and the copy in TCRdb shows in-frame clones only, minus some. The sample contains about 81,000 clones, about 90% of which appear only once. What was sequenced was T cells isolated from PBMCs. These TCRs come from a human donor in good health.

This clone was recorded a few times. The V and J genes are TRBV28 and TRBJ1-2; 9 bases are shared with TRBD1. The length of the CDR3 is 13 residues. From germline, CDR1 is MDHEN and CDR2 SYDVKM. V was pared by 7 bases and J by 7 bases, with 7 bases of the junction left unmatched. The CDR3 protein is CASTLQGAGGYTF. CDR3 in DNA: TGTGCCAGCACTCTACAGGGGGCTGGTGGCTACACCTTC.

The DNA for the CDR3 is TGTGCCAGCAGCCAAACCTACTACCTAGCTAGCGGGAGGGCCGTTAGTGGAAATGAGCAGTTCTTC. It codes for CASSQTYYLASGRAVSGNEQFF. The chain joins TRBV4-2 to TRBJ2-1, with 12 bases aligning to TRBD2. Germline CDR1 is LGHNA and CDR2 is YNFKEQ. V lost 2 bases to trimming and J lost 7 bases; unmatched junction nucleotides: 24. This CDR3 comprises 22 residues.

The V gene is TRBV12-5, the J gene TRBJ2-5; the match to TRBD2 covers 7 bases. The length of the CDR3 is 14 residues. Germline V gene sequence: CDR1 LGHNT, CDR2 FRNRAP. V dropped 7 bases and J dropped 3; count of bases not matched to a gene: 8. The CDR3 here is CASAAPGGEETQYF. The CDR3 DNA is TGTGCTAGTGCCGCCCCGGGGGGAGAAGAGACCCAGTACTTC.

This sequence joins TRBV11-2 and TRBJ2-7, with 9 bases that match TRBD1. Germline CDR1 reads SGHAT; CDR2 reads FQNNGV. V lost 2 bases and J lost 4; bases outside the gene matches: 3. The CDR3 covers 14 residues. The chain's CDR3 is CASSLRGQGYEQYF. The DNA for the CDR3 is TGTGCCAGCAGCTTAAGGGGACAGGGTTACGAGCAGTACTTC.

On this clone itself: The germline gene is not matched at one end of the junction; a read error may be the cause. The chain carries TRBV7-4 and TRBJ1-4, with a possible D match to TRBD1 (5 bases). Germline V CDR1 and CDR2: SGHVT, SQSDAQ. This CDR3 region has 14 residues. CDR3 residues: CASTLRDCNEKLFF. CDR3 DNA: TGTGCCAGCACCTTAAGGGACTGTAATGAAAAACTGTTTTTT. Filled out from reference TRBV7-4 and TRBJ1-4, the complete variable domain reads GAGVSQSPRYKVAKRGRDVALRCDSISGHVTLYWYRQTLGQGSEVLTYSQSDAQRDKSGRPSGRFSAERPERSVSTLKIQRTEQGDSAVYLCASTLRDCNEKLFFGSGTQLSVL.